One sample yielded the 23 T cell receptor beta chains listed below, sequenced in a study of graft-versus-host responses after intestinal transplantation. Libraries were prepared by immunoSEQ multiplex PCR; TCRdb keeps only in-frame clonotypes and omits some of them. The sample lists some 87,000 clones; roughly 92% were seen once. No antigen has been assigned to these receptors. Source: unstimulated CD4+ T cells sorted from spleen or lymph node cells, taken before intestinal transplant. The source of these receptors is a human donor who received an intestinal transplant.

The gene calls are TRBV11-2 and TRBJ2-1; 12 bases are a match to TRBD2. Germline assignment: CDR1 SGHAT and CDR2 FQNNGV. V dropped 5 bases and J dropped 9; count of bases not matched to a gene: 8. The CDR3 contains 15 residues. The CDR3 region has the DNA TGTGCCAGCAGCCTACGACTAGCGGGAGTGTCTGAGCAGTTCTTC. This sequence encodes CASSLRLAGVSEQFF.

V is TRBV7-7 and J is TRBJ2-5; TRBD1 aligns across 9 bases. The ends lost 11 bases at V and 7 bases at J; junction bases unmatched: 11. Germline CDR1 is SSHAT and CDR2 is FNYEAQ (reference sequence). The CDR3 runs to 13 residues. This CDR3 reads CACGDRVGGTQYF. The CDR3 DNA reads TGTGCCTGCGGGGACAGGGTCGGGGGGACCCAGTACTTC.

V gene TRBV28 combines with J gene TRBJ2-7; the D gene is possibly TRBD1 (5 bases). The ends were cut back, 5 bases at V and 2 bases at J, with 10 bases in the middle. Germline V lookup: CDR1 MDHEN, CDR2 SYDVKM. The CDR3 spans 13 residues. In DNA form, the CDR3 reads TGTGCCAGCAGTCTACAGGTACCCTACGAGCAGTACTTC. It codes for CASSLQVPYEQYF. Variable domain in full (rest from reference TRBV28 and TRBJ2-7): DVKVTQSSRYLVKRTGEKVFLECVQDMDHENMFWYRQDPGLGLRLIYFSYDVKMKEKGDIPEGYSVSREKKERFSLILESASTNQTSMYLCASSLQVPYEQYFGPGTRLTVT.

CDR3 sequence (DNA): TGTGCCAGCTCACCGGATCGTGTGAACAGGGGGAACATTCAGTACTTC. Translation: CASSPDRVNRGNIQYF. The gene calls are TRBV18 and TRBJ2-4, with 8 bases lining up with TRBD1. The CDR3 spans 16 residues. V shed 3 bases, J shed 7 bases, and the junction held 11 bases outside the gene matches. From germline, CDR1 is KGHSH and CDR2 LQKENI. Filled out from reference TRBV18 and TRBJ2-4, the complete variable domain reads NAGVMQNPRHLVRRRGQEARLRCSPMKGHSHVYWYRQLPEEGLKFMVYLQKENIIDESGMPKERFSAEFPKEGPSILRIQQVVRGDSAAYFCASSPDRVNRGNIQYFGAGTRLSVL.

The chain uses TRBV28 and TRBJ1-2, with D possibly matching TRBD1 (6 bases). There are 15 residues in the CDR3. CDR1 and CDR2 (germline): MDHEN, SYDVKM. With 5 bases removed from V and 3 bases from J, the gap between germline ends came to 16 bases. In DNA form, the CDR3 reads TGTGCCAGCAGTCCCACCGCTGACAGGTACTATGGCTACACCTTC. It specifies CASSPTADRYYGYTF.

This chain joins TRBV9 and TRBJ1-2; 7 bases align to TRBD1. Germline CDR1 SGDLS, CDR2 YYNGEE. Losses at the gene ends were 3 bases for V and 3 bases for J; bases not matched to a gene: 5. This CDR3 has 14 amino acids. The CDR3 here is CASSEDRSHYGYTF. For the CDR3, the DNA is TGTGCCAGCAGCGAGGACAGGTCCCACTATGGCTACACCTTC.

CDR3 region: CASSLGQGSGEQFF. CDR3 nucleotides: TGTGCCAGCAGCTTGGGGCAAGGGTCGGGTGAGCAGTTCTTC. This chain connects TRBV5-5 to TRBJ2-1; D remains unclear. Germline CDR1 and CDR2: SGHKS and YYEKEE (reference sequence). The CDR3 runs to 14 residues. Trimming took 0 bases from V and 9 from J, leaving 13 bases between them.

The chain recombines TRBV28 with TRBJ2-3, with D possibly being TRBD1 or TRBD2 (6 bases each). The CDR3 consists of 15 residues. V was clipped by 6 bases and J by 0 bases, with 13 bases between them. Germline CDR1 is MDHEN and CDR2 is SYDVKM. Written as DNA, the CDR3 is TGTGCCAGCAGAAAGGGGGGTTATAGCACAGATACGCAGTATTTT. Translating gives CASRKGGYSTDTQYF.

This clone occurred a few times. V is TRBV7-8 and J is TRBJ1-2; D is undetermined. This CDR3 is built from 12 residues. Looked up from germline, CDR1 is SGHVS and CDR2 is FQNEAQ. Deletions cut 5 bases from V and 3 bases from J, with 7 bases between. CDR3 loop: CASSQPYYGYTF. CDR3 nucleotide sequence: TGTGCCAGCAGCCAACCGTACTATGGCTACACCTTC.

This chain links TRBV2 with TRBJ1-5; 7 bases align to TRBD1. Germline CDR1 reads SNHLY; CDR2 reads FYNNEI. V gave up 6 bases and J gave up 2 bases; unmatched junction bases: 7. There are 15 residues in the CDR3. DNA of the CDR3: TGTGCCAGCAGCGCGCAAACAGGGGGCAATCAGCCCCAGCATTTT. Protein sequence: CASSAQTGGNQPQHF.

This chain uses TRBV5-1 with TRBJ2-5; D is ambiguous. The CDR3 is 16 amino acids. V was pared by 0 bases and J by 4 bases, with 16 bases between. The germline V gene encodes CDR1 SGHRS and CDR2 YFSETQ. The CDR3 protein is CASSLVSPHSGETQYF. The CDR3 region has the DNA TGCGCCAGCAGCTTGGTTAGCCCTCATTCAGGAGAGACCCAGTACTTC.

The J gene is TRBJ1-2, the V gene TRBV29-1; D might be TRBD1 (6 bases). The CDR3 has 14 amino acids. With 1 base removed from V and 5 bases from J, the gap between germline ends came to 14 bases. Germline lookup yields CDR1 SQVTM and CDR2 ANQGSEA. CDR3 nucleotide sequence: TGCAGCGTTGAAGTCCCCAGGGGCCTGTATGGCTACACCTTC. It specifies CSVEVPRGLYGYTF.

This chain links TRBV7-8 with TRBJ2-3, with D perhaps matching TRBD2 (6 bases). Trimming removed 7 bases from V and 4 bases from J, with 12 bases in between. Germline values: CDR1 SGHVS, CDR2 FQNEAQ. The CDR3 is 13 amino acids. CDR3 bases: TGTGCCAGCAAGTCAACGGGGGCAGATACGCAGTATTTT. This gives the protein CASKSTGADTQYF.

This chain uses TRBV27 with TRBJ2-7, with 9 bases fitting TRBD1. In germline, CDR1 is MNHEY, CDR2 SMNVEV (reference sequence). CDR3 length: 15 residues. V was pared by 0 bases and J by 0 bases, with 0 bases of the junction left unmatched. In DNA form, the CDR3 reads TGTGCCAGCAGTTTATCGACAGGGGGCTCCTACGAGCAGTACTTC. Its protein is CASSLSTGGSYEQYF.

The CDR3 nucleotides are TGTGCCAGCGGAAATCTGGGGCGGGATGGTAAGACCCAGTACTTC. This sequence encodes CASGNLGRDGKTQYF. This rearrangement joins TRBV27 to TRBJ2-5; D possibly corresponds to TRBD2 (6 bases). There are 15 residues in the CDR3. CDR1 is MNHEY and CDR2 is SMNVEV in the germline V gene (reference sequence). Trimming pared 8 bases from V and 6 bases from J, leaving 22 bases between.

The chain carries TRBV5-1 and TRBJ2-7, with D tentatively TRBD1 (6 bases). The V end was cut by 1 base, the J end by 2 bases, with 10 bases between. Germline CDR1 reads SGHRS; CDR2 reads YFSETQ. The CDR3 totals 14 residues. The CDR3 DNA reads TGCGCCAGCAGCTTGACAGGGCGGGCCTACGAGCAGTACTTC. It translates to CASSLTGRAYEQYF.

The chain joins TRBV7-9 to TRBJ1-2; possible D gene TRBD1, 5 bases. Germline CDR1 reads SEHNR; CDR2 reads FQNEAQ (reference sequence). V lost 8 bases, J lost 7 bases, and 20 bases lay in between. CDR3 length: 14 residues. As DNA, the CDR3 is TGTGCCAGCTCACCCCGGGGACCTCACATTGGCTACACCTTC. Translating gives CASSPRGPHIGYTF.

The chain uses TRBV6-1 and TRBJ1-2; 8 bases line up with TRBD1. There are 17 residues in the CDR3. Losses at the gene ends were 1 base for V and 4 bases for J; bases not matched to a gene: 11. CDR1 MNHNS and CDR2 SASEGT come from the germline V gene. CDR3 sequence: CASSEGPDRAGSYGYTF. For the CDR3, the DNA is TGTGCCAGCAGTGAAGGCCCGGACAGGGCGGGGAGCTATGGCTACACCTTC.

The V call is TRBV9, the J call TRBJ2-7, with 10 bases lining up with TRBD1. The ends lost 9 bases at V and 7 bases at J; junction bases unmatched: 16. The V gene's germline CDR1 is SGDLS and CDR2 YYNGEE. The CDR3 sequence is 15 residues long. The CDR3 DNA reads as TGTGCCACCAGGACAGGGGGAATCTTCCCGAGTGAGCAGTACTTC. It specifies CATRTGGIFPSEQYF.

V and J are TRBV18 and TRBJ1-1; D remains ambiguous. The CDR3 spans 15 residues. CDR1 and CDR2 (germline): KGHSH, LQKENI. Trimming removed 2 bases from V and 3 bases from J, with 13 bases in between. In DNA form, the CDR3 reads TGTGCCAGCTCACCATCCTACCTAATGGACACTGAAGCTTTCTTT. This sequence encodes CASSPSYLMDTEAFF.

This chain links TRBV19 with TRBJ2-5, with 8 bases identical to TRBD2. This CDR3 contains 15 residues. From germline, CDR1 is LNHDA and CDR2 SQIVND (reference sequence). V lost 5 bases to trimming and J lost 2 bases; unmatched junction nucleotides: 7. The CDR3 sequence is CASSQRESLQETQYF. In nucleotides, the CDR3 is TGTGCCAGTAGTCAGCGGGAGTCGCTTCAAGAGACCCAGTACTTC.

The V gene is TRBV4-1, the J gene TRBJ2-2; D is ambiguous. The V end lost 2 bases, the J end lost 6 bases, and 13 bases lay between the germline ends. This CDR3 has 15 amino acids. Germline lookup yields CDR1 MGHRA and CDR2 YSYEKL. The CDR3 reads CASSQYTTGSGELFF. CDR3 nucleotides: TGCGCCAGCAGCCAATATACAACCGGATCCGGGGAGCTGTTTTTT.

The chain combines TRBV12-5 with TRBJ2-1; TRBD2 matches 14 bases. CDR1 is LGHNT and CDR2 is FRNRAP in the germline V gene. The CDR3 consists of 18 residues. With 6 bases clipped from V and 5 bases from J, the junction kept 12 bases outside the gene matches. The CDR3 region has the DNA TGTGCTAGTGGGGAGGGACTAGCGGGAGCGGATGACAACAATGAGCAGTTCTTC. This encodes CASGEGLAGADDNNEQFF.